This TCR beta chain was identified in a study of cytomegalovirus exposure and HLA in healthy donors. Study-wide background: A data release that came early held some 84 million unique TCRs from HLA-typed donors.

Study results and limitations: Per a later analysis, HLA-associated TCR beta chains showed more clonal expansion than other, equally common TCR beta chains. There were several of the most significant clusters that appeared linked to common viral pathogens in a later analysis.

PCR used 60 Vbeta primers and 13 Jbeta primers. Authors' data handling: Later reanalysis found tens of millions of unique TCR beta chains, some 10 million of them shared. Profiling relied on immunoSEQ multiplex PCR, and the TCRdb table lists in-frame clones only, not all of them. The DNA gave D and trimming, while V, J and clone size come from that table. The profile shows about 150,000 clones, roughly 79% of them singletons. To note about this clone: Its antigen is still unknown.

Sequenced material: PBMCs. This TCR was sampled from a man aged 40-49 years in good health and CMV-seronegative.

CDR3 sequence reads: CASSSPTGFGYTF. In DNA form, the CDR3 reads TGTGCCAGCAGTTCCCCGACAGGGTTTGGCTACACCTTC. The chain joins TRBV28 to TRBJ1-2, with 7 bases lining up with TRBD1. CDR1 MDHEN and CDR2 SYDVKM come from the germline V gene. Trimming removed 4 bases from V and 7 bases from J; junction bases left unmatched: 6. This CDR3 is 13 amino acids long.